One T cell receptor (beta chain) is described in this entry. This entry is derived from a study of CD8 T cells in Susac syndrome. The RNA, about 0.45 to 1 ug, was put through reverse transcription using random hexamers. Amplification of TCR beta CDR3 across 54 Vbeta and 13 Jbeta was performed with immunoSEQ multiplex PCR. TCRdb reanalysed the immunoSEQ multiplex PCR reads using MiXCR and keeps one entry per CDR3 protein. The sample consists of a few hundred thousand distinct CDR3 sequences, 75% to 90% of them appearing once. Sequencing of TCR beta covered CD8+ and CD4+ T cells obtained from blood. Treatment-naive patients with stable or active relapsing-remitting disease served as multiple sclerosis controls. Negative isolation yielded CD4+ and CD8+ T cells, and FACS enriched TEMRA cells. Germline assignment: CDR1 MNHEY and CDR2 SMNVEV (reference sequence). V shed 5 bases and J 2 bases; nucleotides not matched to a gene: 8. The CDR3 has 15 residues.

The sequencing sample was made of CD8+ T cells from PBMCs. The chain is built from TRBV27 and TRBJ2-7; 8 positions agree with TRBD1. This clonotype originated in a human donor with multiple sclerosis. CDR3 in DNA: TGTGCCAGCAGTCTAACAGGGGGATTCACCTACGAGCAGTACTTC. Protein: CASSLTGGFTYEQYF.